This TCR beta chain stems from a study of blood T cell repertoires in COVID-19. On the study more broadly: From the United States, Italy and Spain came samples of acute and convalescent COVID-19. The cDNA or gDNA used as material had been derived from T cells, B-cell-depleted T cells, or PBMCs.

Per the germline V gene, CDR1 is KGHDR and CDR2 is SFDVKD. With V trimmed by 4 bases and J by 6 bases, 10 bases remained unmatched. This CDR3 is 16 amino acids long. Authors' data handling: The assay estimated nucleated cells by amplifying reference gene primers. Only in-frame clones appear in the TCRdb table, and some are missing; sequencing was by immunoSEQ multiplex PCR. V and J calls and clone size are copied from that table; D and trimming were computed from the DNA. Of roughly 76,000 clones in the sample, around 83% were seen once. The clonotype comes from a woman between 65 and 79 years old with acute or convalescent COVID-19. Sequencing was done on a sample of peripheral blood. The rearrangement uses TRBV24-1 and TRBJ1-4; the match to TRBD1 covers 7 bases. The CDR3 nucleotides read TGTGCCACCAGTGACCCCTCAAGGGGGCAGGATGAAAAACTGTTTTTT. It encodes CATSDPSRGQDEKLFF.